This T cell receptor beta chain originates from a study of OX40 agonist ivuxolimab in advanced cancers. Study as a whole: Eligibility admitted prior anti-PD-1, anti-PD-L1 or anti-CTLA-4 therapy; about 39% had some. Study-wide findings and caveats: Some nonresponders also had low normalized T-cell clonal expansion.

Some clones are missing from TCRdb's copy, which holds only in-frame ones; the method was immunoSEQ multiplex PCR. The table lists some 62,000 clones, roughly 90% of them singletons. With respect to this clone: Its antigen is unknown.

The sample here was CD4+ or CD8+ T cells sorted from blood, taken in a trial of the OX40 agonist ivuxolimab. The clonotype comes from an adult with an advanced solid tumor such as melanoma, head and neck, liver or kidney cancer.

CDR3 sequence reads: CASRSTRPSGNTIYF. CDR3 nucleotides: TGTGCAAGTCGGAGTACAAGGCCCTCTGGAAACACCATATATTTT. This chain joins TRBV12-2 and TRBJ1-3. TRBV12-2 is classified as a pseudogene. The CDR3 is made up of 15 amino acids.